Below, 14 T cell receptor beta chains from the same sample are listed, as sequenced in a study of cytotoxic CD8 clonotypes in ibrutinib-treated CLL. Produced via immunoSEQ multiplex PCR; TCRdb's table is partial and in-frame only. The table lists 40,000 or so clones, roughly 70% of them singletons, with about 9.5% in the top ten. The sequencing here drew on PBMCs, taken at disease progression, from a patient treated with ibrutinib. These TCRs come from a human donor with chronic lymphocytic leukemia.

The chain uses TRBV18 and TRBJ2-3; no clear D. V lost 0 bases, J lost 4 bases, and 2 bases lay in between. This CDR3 comprises 12 residues. The germline gives CDR1 KGHSH, CDR2 LQKENI. The CDR3 is CASSPPADTQYF. In nucleotides, the CDR3 is TGTGCCAGCTCACCACCGGCAGATACGCAGTATTTT.

This clone occurred a few times. V is TRBV21-1 and J is TRBJ2-7; TRBD2, as called in the table, went unchecked against the DNA. TRBV21-1 is termed a pseudogene. The CDR3 spans 16 residues. CDR3 residues: CASSKGAGRYSYEQYF. The CDR3 DNA sequence: TGTGCCAGCAGCAAAGGGGCGGGACGCTATTCCTACGAGCAGTACTTC.

The chain carries TRBV12-2 and TRBJ2-7; the table's D call TRBD1 went unverified against the DNA. TRBV12-2 corresponds to a pseudogene. The CDR3 totals 14 residues. This CDR3 is CASRLVPHRVEQYF. Here the CDR3 DNA reads TGTGCAAGTCGCTTAGTCCCTCACAGGGTCGAGCAGTACTTC.

V gene TRBV2 combines with J gene TRBJ1-1; TRBD1 might be the D (6 bases). With 5 bases removed from V and 7 bases from J, the gap between germline ends came to 8 bases. Looked up from germline, CDR1 is SNHLY and CDR2 is FYNNEI. The CDR3 contains 11 residues. The CDR3: CASSSDSEAFF. In DNA form, the CDR3 reads TGTGCCAGCAGTTCGGACAGTGAAGCTTTCTTT.

V and J are TRBV2 and TRBJ1-4; D ambiguous. Germline V gene sequence: CDR1 SNHLY, CDR2 FYNNEI. Trimming took off 11 bases at V and 3 bases at J, with 16 bases between the two ends. This CDR3 spans 14 amino acids. CDR3 loop: CAGRREEANEKLFF. The CDR3 nucleotides read TGTGCCGGTCGACGGGAGGAGGCTAATGAAAAACTGTTTTTT.

The rearrangement joins TRBV30 to TRBJ1-3; possible D gene TRBD1, 5 bases. The ends were cut back, 5 bases at V and 0 bases at J, with 11 bases in the middle. Germline CDR1 is GTSNPN and CDR2 is SVGIG (reference sequence). This CDR3 is 14 amino acids long. The CDR3 nucleotides are TGTGCCTGGGGGGCAGGCTTCTCTGGAAACACCATATATTTT. Translated: CAWGAGFSGNTIYF. Supplemented by reference TRBV30 and TRBJ1-3, the full variable domain reads SQTIHQWPATLVQPVGSPLSLECTVEGTSNPNLYWYRQAAGRGLQLLFYSVGIGQISSEVPQNLSASRPQDRQFILSSKKLLLSDSGFYLCAWGAGFSGNTIYFGEGSWLTVV.

This chain connects TRBV5-1 to TRBJ2-7; 12 positions match TRBD2. This CDR3 has 19 residues. V shed 3 bases, J shed 7 bases, and the junction held 20 bases outside the gene matches. Germline assignment: CDR1 SGHRS and CDR2 YFSETQ. The CDR3 sequence is CASSSDSNTRLAGEGEQYF. The DNA for the CDR3 is TGCGCCAGCAGCTCTGACTCAAACACCCGACTAGCGGGAGAAGGTGAGCAGTACTTC.

The chain is built from TRBV27 and TRBJ2-7; D is possibly TRBD1 (5 bases). In germline, CDR1 is MNHEY, CDR2 SMNVEV (reference sequence). This CDR3 comprises 15 residues. Trimming left V 4 bases short and J 3 bases short, with 16 bases between. The CDR3 region is CASSSFRAGDYEQYF. CDR3 DNA sequence: TGTGCCAGCAGTTCTTTCAGGGCTGGGGACTACGAGCAGTACTTC.

This clone occurred once. In DNA form, the CDR3 reads TGTGCCAGCAGTTTCTTGAGCTCTGGGGCCAACGTCCTGACTTTC. Its protein is CASSFLSSGANVLTF. The J gene is TRBJ2-6, the V gene TRBV28, with D hard to call. Germline CDR1 MDHEN, CDR2 SYDVKM. The CDR3 consists of 15 residues. Trimming took 3 bases from V and 0 from J, leaving 6 bases between them.

In its sample, this clone was seen a few times. The chain couples TRBV5-1 to TRBJ1-1; D is uncertain. V was shortened by 0 bases and J by 4 bases, with 10 bases between the two germline ends. The CDR3 is 14 amino acids. Germline CDR1 reads SGHRS; CDR2 reads YFSETQ. The CDR3 loop reads CASSLGPGSTEAFF. The CDR3 DNA sequence: TGCGCCAGCAGCTTGGGGCCGGGTTCCACTGAAGCTTTCTTT.

This clone came up a few times. The J gene is TRBJ2-4, the V gene TRBV19, with D perhaps TRBD1 or TRBD2 (6 bases each). Trimming left V 6 bases short and J 0 bases short, with 12 bases between. Germline V gives CDR1 LNHDA, CDR2 SQIVND (reference sequence). CDR3 length equals 15 residues. This CDR3 is CASRLGGLAKNIQYF. The CDR3 DNA follows: TGTGCCAGTAGGCTAGGGGGGCTAGCCAAAAACATTCAGTACTTC.

J is TRBJ1-1 and V is TRBV4-1; unclear D gene. With 3 bases removed from V and 0 bases from J, the gap between germline ends came to 8 bases. Germline CDR1 reads MGHRA; CDR2 reads YSYEKL. The CDR3 sequence is 14 residues long. CDR3 amino acids: CASSQSVLNTEAFF. In DNA form, the CDR3 reads TGCGCCAGCAGCCAGAGCGTTCTGAACACTGAAGCTTTCTTT.

The chain employs TRBV4-1 and TRBJ1-1, with D maybe TRBD1 (6 bases). Germline CDR1 MGHRA, CDR2 YSYEKL. V gave up 4 bases and J gave up 0 bases, with 12 bases separating them. This CDR3 has 15 residues. The CDR3 region is CASSPPGDMNTEAFF. DNA of the CDR3: TGCGCCAGCAGCCCGCCAGGGGACATGAACACTGAAGCTTTCTTT.

This chain links TRBV28 with TRBJ2-7, with TRBD1 matching over 7 bases. The CDR3 is made up of 14 amino acids. CDR1 and CDR2 (germline): MDHEN, SYDVKM. V shed 8 bases and J 5 bases; nucleotides not matched to a gene: 12. CDR3 sequence (DNA): TGTGCCAGCGGGTTAACAGGGGCCTGGGACGAGCAGTACTTC. Translating gives CASGLTGAWDEQYF.